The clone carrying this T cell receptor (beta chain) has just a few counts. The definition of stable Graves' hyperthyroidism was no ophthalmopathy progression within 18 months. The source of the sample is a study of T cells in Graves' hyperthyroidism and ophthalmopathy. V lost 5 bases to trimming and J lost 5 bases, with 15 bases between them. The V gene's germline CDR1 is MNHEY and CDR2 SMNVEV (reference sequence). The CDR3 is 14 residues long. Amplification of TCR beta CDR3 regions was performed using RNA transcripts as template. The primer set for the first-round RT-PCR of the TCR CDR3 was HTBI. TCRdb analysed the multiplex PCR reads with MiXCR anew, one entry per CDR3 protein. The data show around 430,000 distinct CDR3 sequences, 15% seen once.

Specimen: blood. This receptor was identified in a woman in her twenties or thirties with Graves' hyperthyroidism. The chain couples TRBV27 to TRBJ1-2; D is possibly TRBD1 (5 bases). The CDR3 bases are TGTGCCAGCAGTCGTGATCAGGGTGATTATGGCTACACCTTC. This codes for CASSRDQGDYGYTF.